This T cell receptor (beta chain) is drawn from a study of T cell responses to AZD1222 COVID-19 vaccine. The assay was immunoSEQ multiplex PCR, and TCRdb's table has in-frame clones only and misses some. Of 110,000 to 150,000 clones listed, around 90% were seen once; the top ten hold over 2.5%. This CDR3 is 16 amino acids long. Germline CDR1 reads GTSNPN; CDR2 reads SVGIG (reference sequence). The V and J ends lost 3 bases and 7 bases, in that order; junction bases with no gene match: 17. J is TRBJ2-5 and V is TRBV30, with 7 bases that match TRBD1. This receptor was obtained from an adult in good health. The sample in question was peripheral blood, obtained on day 0 of AZD1222 vaccination. The CDR3 DNA reads TGTGCCTGGAGCCGCCCCCCAGGGGGATTGGTTAGGACCCAGTACTTC. It specifies CAWSRPPGGLVRTQYF.